A selection of T cell receptor beta chains follows, all from one sample in a study of spatial heterogeneity in lung cancer. TCRdb re-derived calls from the 5' RACE reads in MiXCR, one entry per CDR3 protein. The data show 3,400 or so distinct CDR3 sequences, 27% seen once. Sequencing used lung tumor tissue, obtained at surgery. These receptors came from a male donor with early-stage non-small cell lung cancer. The CDR3 runs from the conserved cysteine through the conserved F or W. A D gene is named only where the DNA matches it firmly. Clone sizes are given selectively: once, few, many, or a class where the clone is expanded.

J gene | clone size | D gene | V gene | CDR3 DNA | CDR3 protein
TRBJ2-2 | medium-sized | NA | TRBV30 | TGTGCCTGGAGTGTACAAAGGGCCGGGGAGCTGTTTTTT | CAWSVQRAGELFF
TRBJ2-7 | NA | TRBD1 | TRBV29-1 | TGCAGCCCGCGGGACAGGTCGCACCTAAGCTCCTACGAGCAGTACTTC | CSPRDRSHLSSYEQYF
TRBJ2-7 | few | TRBD2 | TRBV20-1 | TGCAGTGCTAGAGATAACCTAGCGGGGAGCTCCTACGAGCAGTACTTC | CSARDNLAGSSYEQYF
TRBJ2-7 | NA | NA | TRBV2 | TGTGCCAGCAGTGAAGACGGGACGGCACTGAGCTACGAGCAGTACTTC | CASSEDGTALSYEQYF
TRBJ2-7 | NA | NA | TRBV6-1 | TGTGCCAGCAGTGAGGATGGGTACGAGCAGTACTTC | CASSEDGYEQYF
TRBJ2-3 | NA | NA | TRBV12-3/TRBV12-4 | TGTGCCAGCAGTTACAGGACAGGAGGGGGCCCAGATACGCAGTATTTT | CASSYRTGGGPDTQYF
TRBJ2-1 | medium-sized | TRBD2 | TRBV20-1 | TGCAGTGCTAGAGATTACTCTATGGAGAGCGGGAGGGCCTCTCATGAGCAGTTCTTC | CSARDYSMESGRASHEQFF
TRBJ1-3 | few | NA | TRBV10-3 | TGTGCCATCGAGGGGGGGACTGGAAACACCATATATTTT | CAIEGGTGNTIYF
TRBJ2-7 | NA | TRBD1 | TRBV6-5 | TGTGCCAGCAGTTATAACAGGGGCCACGAGCAGTACTTC | CASSYNRGHEQYF
TRBJ2-1 | NA | TRBD2 | TRBV28 | TGTGCCAGCAGGAGCGGGAGCTATTACAATGAGCAGTTCTTC | CASRSGSYYNEQFF
TRBJ2-7 | medium-sized | NA | TRBV20-1 | TGCAGTGCTAGGACAGTCCTGAGCTCCTACGAGCAGTACTTC | CSARTVLSSYEQYF
TRBJ2-7 | medium-sized | NA | TRBV28 | TGTGCCAGCAGTTTAAGGGGGTTGAGCGAGCAGTACTTC | CASSLRGLSEQYF
TRBJ2-2 | NA | TRBD1 | TRBV24-1 | TGTGCCACCAGGACAGGGGGCGAGGGCACCGGGGAGCTGTTTTTT | CATRTGGEGTGELFF
TRBJ1-1 | large | NA | TRBV28 | TGTGCCAGCAGTTTGGGCCTATGGGCCGCTGAAGCTTTCTTT | CASSLGLWAAEAFF
TRBJ2-3 | many | NA | TRBV29-1 | TGCAGCGTTGGAGTTCTGTGGGGGGATACGCAGTATTTT | CSVGVLWGDTQYF
TRBJ2-7 | few | TRBD2 | TRBV20-1 | TGCAGTGCCTTGACTAGCGGGAGATCCTACGAGCAGTACTTC | CSALTSGRSYEQYF
TRBJ2-1 | NA | TRBD1 | TRBV14 | TGTGCCAGCAGCCAACTGGGACAGGGGATCGACAATGAGCAGTTCTTC | CASSQLGQGIDNEQFF
TRBJ2-1 | medium-sized | NA | TRBV28 | TGTGCCAGCAGGCTTACCGGGACACCGAGGAATGAGCAGTTCTTC | CASRLTGTPRNEQFF
TRBJ1-5 | medium-sized | TRBD1 | TRBV29-1 | TGCAGCGTTTCGGGGACAGGAGGAAGCAATCAGCCCCAGCATTTT | CSVSGTGGSNQPQHF
TRBJ1-6 | NA | NA | TRBV9 | TGTGCCAGCAGCGTCGGAAGTACAGTAGCCTATAATTCACCCCTCCACTTT | CASSVGSTVAYNSPLHF
TRBJ1-4 | medium-sized | TRBD1 | TRBV6-5 | TGTGCCAGCAGTCGGACAGGGAGAAGTACAAAACTGTTTTTT | CASSRTGRSTKLFF
TRBJ2-2 | medium-sized | NA | TRBV7-9 | TGTGCCAGCAGCCCTGTGGGCGGATTCGACACCGGGGAGCTGTTTTTT | CASSPVGGFDTGELFF
TRBJ2-7 | few | TRBD2 | TRBV28 | TGTGCCAGCAGTTCCTCCTCGGGCGGGGGCTACGAGCAGTACTTC | CASSSSSGGGYEQYF
TRBJ2-5 | NA | TRBD1 | TRBV7-6 | TGTGCCAGCAGCCCAGGGGGCGAAGAGACCCAGTACTTC | CASSPGGEETQYF
TRBJ1-6 | NA | NA | TRBV12-3/TRBV12-4 | TGTGCCAGCAGTTTCGAAAGCTCCTATAATTCACCCCTCCACTTT | CASSFESSYNSPLHF
TRBJ1-4 | medium-sized | TRBD1 | TRBV14 | TGTGCCAGCAGCCAAGACAGGGGGCTCAATCCCAATGAAAAACTGTTTTTT | CASSQDRGLNPNEKLFF
TRBJ2-3 | NA | NA | TRBV11-2 | TGTGCCAGCAGCCTACAACTGGGAGATACGCAGTATTTT | CASSLQLGDTQYF
TRBJ1-1 | large | TRBD1 | TRBV9 | TGTGCCAGCAGCGTCGGGACAGGGTCGACTGAAGCTTTCTTT | CASSVGTGSTEAFF
TRBJ2-5 | medium-sized | NA | TRBV14 | TGTGCCAGCAGCAATCACCTGATGAGGGAGACCCAGTACTTC | CASSNHLMRETQYF
TRBJ2-7 | NA | TRBD1 | TRBV27 | TGTGCCAGCAGCCCGACGGGACAGGACCACGAGCAGTACTTC | CASSPTGQDHEQYF
TRBJ2-3 | few | NA | TRBV11-2 | TGTGCCAGCAGCTTAGGGGGGGCAGATACGCAGTATTTT | CASSLGGADTQYF
TRBJ2-4 | NA | NA | TRBV7-9 | TGTGCCAGCAGCTCCACCCAGGGGAGGGAAAACATTCAGTACTTC | CASSSTQGRENIQYF
TRBJ2-7 | NA | NA | TRBV19 | TGTGCCAGTAGTACGATCAAGGGCTACGAGCAGTACTTC | CASSTIKGYEQYF
TRBJ2-2 | NA | TRBD2 | TRBV20-1 | TGCAGTGCTGGAAGGACTAGCGGGATCGTGGGCACCGGGGAGCTGTTTTTT | CSAGRTSGIVGTGELFF
TRBJ2-2 | medium-sized | NA | TRBV5-1 | TGCGCCAGCAGCTTGGGCCAGCAGAACACCGGGGAGCTGTTTTTT | CASSLGQQNTGELFF
TRBJ1-5 | few | NA | TRBV25-1 | TGTGCCACCGCGAAATTGACATCCCGATACAATCAGCCCCAGCATTTT | CATAKLTSRYNQPQHF
TRBJ1-5 | medium-sized | NA | TRBV2 | TGTGCCAGCAGTGAGGGGAGGTCCCGCAATCAGCCCCAGCATTTT | CASSEGRSRNQPQHF
TRBJ2-5 | few | TRBD2 | TRBV9 | TGTGCCAGCAGCCCTAGGGCCCTAGCGGGGGGCCAAGAGACCCAGTACTTC | CASSPRALAGGQETQYF
TRBJ2-3 | many | TRBD2 | TRBV30 | TGTGCCTGGAGTGTGGGGCGTAGCGGGAGAAGCACAGATACGCAGTATTTT | CAWSVGRSGRSTDTQYF
TRBJ2-7 | NA | NA | TRBV7-9 | TGTGCCAGCAGCGGTACCGGGAGCCAAGGCGAGCAGTACTTC | CASSGTGSQGEQYF
TRBJ2-7 | NA | NA | TRBV6-1 | TGTGCCAGCAGTGCAGTTCAGGGAGTCCCCTACGAGCAGTACTTC | CASSAVQGVPYEQYF
TRBJ2-2 | few | NA | TRBV7-2 | NA | CASSVYLCASSLHSLAGVGELFF
TRBJ2-7 | medium-sized | TRBD2 | TRBV28 | TGTGCCAGCAGTCAGACTAGCGGGGGGTCCTACGAGCAGTACTTC | CASSQTSGGSYEQYF
TRBJ2-4 | NA | TRBD1 | TRBV3-1 | TGTGCCAGCAGCCAAGAAACGTCAGGGGGAGCCAAAAACATTCAGTACTTC | CASSQETSGGAKNIQYF
TRBJ2-7 | NA | NA | TRBV6-1 | TGTGCCAGTGGAACCTTAAGCGAGCAGTACTTC | CASGTLSEQYF
TRBJ2-1 | medium-sized | NA | TRBV10-2 | TGCGCCAGCAGTGAGTCCCCAAAGTACTACCCCTACAATGAGCAGTTCTTC | CASSESPKYYPYNEQFF
TRBJ2-4 | few | NA | TRBV14 | TGTGCCAGCAGCCAGACAGCTGTAAACATTCAGTACTTC | CASSQTAVNIQYF
TRBJ2-1 | medium-sized | NA | TRBV6-2/TRBV6-3 | TGTGCCAGCAGTTTTTTAGGAAACAATGAGCAGTTCTTC | CASSFLGNNEQFF
TRBJ2-7 | NA | TRBD2 | TRBV27 | TGTGCCACCGGACTAGCGGGCCCCTACGAGCAGTACTTC | CATGLAGPYEQYF
TRBJ2-4 | NA | TRBD1 | TRBV28 | TGTGCCAGCAGTTCCTCTGACAGGGTACTAGCCAAAAACATTCAGTACTTC | CASSSSDRVLAKNIQYF
TRBJ2-3 | NA | TRBD1 | TRBV11-3 | TGTGCCAGCAGCCCGAGGACAGGAAGCACAGATACGCAGTATTTT | CASSPRTGSTDTQYF
TRBJ2-1 | NA | TRBD2 | TRBV3-1 | TGTGCCAGCAGCCAAGATTTGGGGACTAAGCAGTTCTTC | CASSQDLGTKQFF
TRBJ2-7 | NA | TRBD1 | TRBV28 | TGTGCCAGCAGCCGGAGGACAGGGTCGCCCGAGCAGTACTTC | CASSRRTGSPEQYF
TRBJ2-1 | NA | TRBD2 | TRBV7-6 | TGTGCCAGCAGCTTAGGACTAGCGGCACGTAATGAGCAGTTCTTC | CASSLGLAARNEQFF
TRBJ2-3 | NA | TRBD2 | TRBV27 | TGTGCCAGCAGCTTTCTAGCGGGAGTTGGCACAGATACGCAGTATTTT | CASSFLAGVGTDTQYF
TRBJ2-6 | few | NA | TRBV5-4 | TGTGCCAGCAGCTTGGAACCGCGCTCTGGGGCCAACGTCCTGACTTTC | CASSLEPRSGANVLTF
TRBJ2-7 | medium-sized | NA | TRBV20-1 | TGCAGTGCCAGCTCGGGCGGCAGGGGCCGGTCCGAGCAGTACTTC | CSASSGGRGRSEQYF